This entry lists 10 T cell receptor beta chains sequenced from one sample in a study of T-cell memory formation after mild COVID-19. TCRdb re-derived calls from the 5' RACE reads in MiXCR, one entry per CDR3 protein. The data hold fewer than 50,000 distinct CDR3 sequences, with around 10% observed a single time. Sequenced material: PBMCs or a T cell subset sorted from them (not recorded which). All receptors derive from a man aged 18 to 35 who had mild COVID-19 (a few samples of this study predate the infection). Cell type and time point are not known.

This clonotype came up a few times. This sequence joins TRBV12-3 or TRBV12-4 and TRBJ1-5; no definite D call. The CDR3 runs to 16 residues. Trimming left V 3 bases short and J 6 bases short, with 18 bases between. The chain's CDR3 is CASSFEVGDYFQPQHF. DNA of the CDR3: TGTGCCAGCAGTTTTGAAGTGGGCGACTATTTTCAGCCCCAGCATTTT.

This clonotype was detected only a few times. The chain joins TRBV5-5 to TRBJ2-5; D is perhaps TRBD2 (5 bases). This CDR3 has 13 residues. Between the trimmed V and J ends, which lost 2 bases and 3 bases, there was a span of 8 bases. Per the germline V gene, CDR1 is SGHKS and CDR2 is YYEKEE (reference sequence). The CDR3 nucleotides read TGTGCCAGCAGCTTCCCCGGGAAAGAGACCCAGTACTTC. Its translation: CASSFPGKETQYF.

The genes are TRBV5-1 and TRBJ1-1; 11 nucleotides match TRBD1. The CDR3 length is 15 residues. The germline CDR1 and CDR2 sequences are SGHRS and YFSETQ. The ends lost 3 bases at V and 3 bases at J; junction bases unmatched: 4. Written as DNA, the CDR3 is TGCGCCAGCAGCTCACCGGGACAGGGGGACACTGAAGCTTTCTTT. It codes for CASSSPGQGDTEAFF.

This rearrangement joins TRBV20-1 to TRBJ1-5; D is unclear. V gave up 0 bases and J gave up 7 bases, with 13 bases separating them. Per germline, CDR1 DFQATT and CDR2 SNEGSKA (reference sequence). The CDR3 length is 14 residues. The CDR3 DNA reads TGCAGTGCTAGAGATTTAAGGGAGAAACAGCCCCAGCATTTT. Translating gives CSARDLREKQPQHF.

V usage is TRBV18 and J usage is TRBJ2-5; weak D call: TRBD2 (7 bases). Germline V gene sequence: CDR1 KGHSH, CDR2 LQKENI. CDR3 size: 16 residues. V lost 0 bases, J lost 1 base, and 12 bases lay in between. The CDR3 reads CASSPPGGGPQETQYF. In DNA form, the CDR3 reads TGTGCCAGCTCACCACCAGGGGGGGGCCCCCAAGAGACCCAGTACTTC.

This clonotype was recorded many times. This chain connects TRBV4-3 to TRBJ1-2; 11 nucleotides match TRBD1. V lost 2 bases and J lost 5; bases outside the gene matches: 10. Germline CDR1 and CDR2: LGHNA and YSLEER. The CDR3 has 17 amino acids. The CDR3 protein is CASSQLLDRGQEYGYTF. Here the CDR3 DNA reads TGCGCCAGCAGCCAACTCCTGGACAGGGGGCAAGAGTATGGCTACACCTTC.

This chain joins TRBV5-1 and TRBJ2-1; 11 bases agree with TRBD2. This CDR3 region has 15 residues. Germline V gene sequence: CDR1 SGHRS, CDR2 YFSETQ. J lost 3 bases, V lost 4 bases, and 3 bases had no gene match. CDR3 protein: CASSLAGGLYNEQFF. DNA of the CDR3: TGCGCCAGCAGCCTAGCGGGGGGCCTCTACAATGAGCAGTTCTTC.

This clonotype was found once. A much larger clone is a single base away; this may be a read error. The chain couples TRBV5-1 to TRBJ2-5; TRBD2 matches 8 bases. CDR3 length equals 15 residues. V shed 7 bases and J 4 bases; nucleotides not matched to a gene: 12. Germline CDR1 reads SGHRS; CDR2 reads YFSETQ. The CDR3 coding sequence is TGCGCCAGCGCCGCCGGAACTAGCGGTGCAGAGACCCAGTACTTC. Its translation: CASAAGTSGAETQYF.

The chain employs TRBV3-1 and TRBJ1-6; 12 nucleotides line up with TRBD1. Germline V gene sequence: CDR1 LGHDT, CDR2 YNNKEL (reference sequence). V lost 1 base to trimming and J lost 9 bases; unmatched junction nucleotides: 4. There are 16 residues in the CDR3. The CDR3 DNA sequence: TGTGCCAGCAGCCAAGCTCCGGGACAGGGGGCTTCACCCCTCCACTTT. This codes for CASSQAPGQGASPLHF.

This clonotype was seen repeatedly, ten times or more. V and J are TRBV12-3 or TRBV12-4 and TRBJ2-2; 7 nucleotides line up with TRBD1. V lost 1 base, J lost 4 bases, and 6 bases stayed unmatched. CDR3 size: 16 residues. CDR3 nucleotides: TGTGCCAGCAGTTTAGTCCACAGGGGCGGCACCGGGGAGCTGTTTTTT. Its translation is CASSLVHRGGTGELFF.